Below are 26 T cell receptor beta chains sequenced from a single sample in a study of blood T cell repertoires in COVID-19. The assay was immunoSEQ multiplex PCR, and TCRdb's table has in-frame clones only and misses some. This table has 150,000 or so clones, about 80% appearing once. Material: peripheral blood. All receptors come from a woman aged 60-75 years with COVID-19, enrolled during active disease.

V is TRBV9 and J is TRBJ1-3; 7 nucleotides match TRBD1. Germline-derived CDR1 and CDR2 are SGDLS and YYNGEE. V shed 5 bases, J shed 0 bases, and the junction held 5 bases outside the gene matches. CDR3 size: 15 residues. This CDR3 is CASSEGTDSGNTIYF. The CDR3 bases are TGTGCCAGCAGTGAAGGGACAGACTCTGGAAACACCATATATTTT.

This clone was counted only a few times. The V and J genes are TRBV5-5 and TRBJ1-6; 7 positions match TRBD1. With 5 bases clipped from V and 1 base from J, the junction kept 6 bases outside the gene matches. The CDR3 has 16 amino acids. Germline values: CDR1 SGHKS, CDR2 YYEKEE (reference sequence). CDR3: CASRTQGTSYNSPLHF. The CDR3 DNA follows: TGTGCCAGCAGAACACAGGGGACGTCCTATAATTCACCCCTCCACTTT.

The chain joins TRBV21-1 to TRBJ2-1; TRBD2 was called by the table and not checked on the DNA. TRBV21-1 is assigned pseudogene status. This CDR3 spans 17 amino acids. This chain's CDR3 is CASSKAPVGGYMGEQFF. The CDR3, as DNA: TGTGCCAGCAGCAAAGCCCCAGTTGGGGGGTATATGGGTGAGCAGTTCTTC.

This sequence joins TRBV18 and TRBJ1-2; tentative D call: TRBD1 (5 bases). V lost 6 bases, J lost 6 bases, and 14 bases lay in between. Germline values: CDR1 KGHSH, CDR2 LQKENI. CDR3 length: 13 amino acids. The CDR3: CASSSSGGDGYTF. CDR3 DNA sequence: TGTGCCAGCTCTAGCTCCGGGGGGGATGGCTACACCTTC.

The rearrangement uses TRBV24-1 and TRBJ1-5; 7 nucleotides match TRBD1. The germline V gene has CDR1 KGHDR and CDR2 SFDVKD. Trimming took 4 bases from V and 4 from J; bases not matched to a gene: 12. The CDR3 is made up of 17 amino acids. CDR3 coding DNA: TGTGCCACCAGTGAGCCCGCATTGACAGGGCCGAATCAGCCCCAGCATTTT. Protein: CATSEPALTGPNQPQHF.

The chain is built from TRBV11-2 and TRBJ1-1, with 7 bases that match TRBD1. Germline-derived CDR1 and CDR2 are SGHAT and FQNNGV. CDR3 length equals 14 residues. Trimming took 3 bases from V and 6 from J; bases not matched to a gene: 7. Here the CDR3 DNA reads TGTGCCAGCAGCTTTAAGCAGGGGGGTCCTGAAGCTTTCTTT. It is translated as CASSFKQGGPEAFF.

The J gene is TRBJ1-5, the V gene TRBV3-1 (or the pseudogene TRBV3-2); D is perhaps TRBD1 (6 bases). From germline, CDR1 is LGHDT and CDR2 YNNKEL (reference sequence). Trimming removed 3 bases at V and 5 bases at J, with 20 bases between. The CDR3 has 17 amino acids. The CDR3, as DNA: TGTGCCAGCAGCCACTCAGAGGGGGGGCGTGGGTATCAGCCCCAGCATTTT. It codes for CASSHSEGGRGYQPQHF.

The chain recombines TRBV2 with TRBJ2-7; D might be TRBD2 (5 bases). Trimming stripped 4 bases from V and 1 base from J, with 5 bases between. Germline-derived CDR1 and CDR2 are SNHLY and FYNNEI. The CDR3 covers 12 residues. CDR3 in amino acids: CASSGRSYEQYF. CDR3 DNA: TGTGCCAGCAGTGGGAGGTCCTACGAGCAGTACTTC. The variable domain in full, with the rest retrieved from reference TRBV2 and TRBJ2-7, is EPEVTQTPSHQVTQMGQEVILRCVPISNHLYFYWYRQILGQKVEFLVSFYNNEISEKSEIFDDQFSVERPDGSNFTLKIRSTKLEDSAMYFCASSGRSYEQYFGPGTRLTVT.

The chain combines TRBV19 with TRBJ1-2; D may be TRBD1 (6 bases). Trimming removed 1 base at V and 3 bases at J, with 12 bases between. This CDR3 has 15 residues. Germline values: CDR1 LNHDA, CDR2 SQIVND (reference sequence). The CDR3: CASSIGWAGDYGYTF. DNA of the CDR3: TGTGCCAGTAGTATAGGTTGGGCAGGGGACTATGGCTACACCTTC.

This chain joins TRBV6-5 and TRBJ1-5; the match to TRBD1 covers 7 bases. Per germline, CDR1 MNHEY and CDR2 SVGAGI. The CDR3 runs 14 residues. J lost 3 bases, V lost 4 bases, and 3 bases had no gene match. DNA of the CDR3: TGTGCCAGCAGTTTACAGGGGTCCAATCAGCCCCAGCATTTT. Encoded protein: CASSLQGSNQPQHF.

There are a few counts of this clone. The chain links TRBV19 to TRBJ1-5, with a weak D call TRBD1 (5 bases). Trimming cost V 1 base and J 7 bases, with 20 bases left between them. Germline V gene lookup returns CDR1 LNHDA and CDR2 SQIVND (reference sequence). The CDR3 has 17 amino acids. For the CDR3, the DNA is TGTGCCAGTAGTATAGCCCCAATGGGGGTGGAGGGGCAGCCCCAGCATTTT. This sequence encodes CASSIAPMGVEGQPQHF.

This clone was recorded a few times. The chain uses TRBV6-5 and TRBJ1-4; TRBD1 might be the D (5 bases). Per germline, CDR1 MNHEY and CDR2 SVGAGI. V was cut by 8 bases and J by 4 bases, with 17 bases left in between. The length of the CDR3 is 15 residues. CDR3 in amino acids: CASRTRGSVNEKLFF. CDR3 DNA: TGTGCCAGCCGGACTAGGGGTAGCGTTAATGAAAAACTGTTTTTT.

The chain combines TRBV3-1 (or the pseudogene TRBV3-2) with TRBJ2-7; D gene ambiguous. This CDR3 is built from 12 residues. Germline values: CDR1 LGHDT, CDR2 YNNKEL (reference sequence). With 4 bases removed from V and 3 bases from J, the gap between germline ends came to 7 bases. The CDR3 region is CASSLTGYEQYF. The CDR3, as DNA: TGTGCCAGCAGCCTTACGGGCTACGAGCAGTACTTC.

The rearrangement joins TRBV11-2 to TRBJ1-2; D not resolved. The germline CDR1 and CDR2 sequences are SGHAT and FQNNGV. V lost 5 bases, J lost 8 bases, and 15 bases lay in between. The CDR3 sequence is 13 residues long. The CDR3 reads CASSERRERGYTF. Written as DNA, the CDR3 is TGTGCCAGCAGCGAGAGGAGGGAAAGGGGCTACACCTTC.

This clone was recorded a few times. This sample includes further DNA sequences coding for the same CDR3. The V call is TRBV19, the J call TRBJ1-5, with 8 bases fitting TRBD1. V gave up 5 bases and J gave up 0 bases; unmatched junction bases: 3. CDR1 and CDR2 (germline): LNHDA, SQIVND (reference sequence). The CDR3 runs 15 residues. The CDR3 DNA reads TGTGCCAGTAGTGTGGGACAGGTTAGCAATCAGCCCCAGCATTTT. It yields the protein CASSVGQVSNQPQHF. Using reference TRBV19 and TRBJ1-5 for the parts outside the CDR3, the full variable domain is DGGITQSPKYLFRKEGQNVTLSCEQNLNHDAMYWYRQDPGQGLRLIYYSQIVNDFQKGDIAEGYSVSREKKESFPLTVTSAQKNPTAFYLCASSVGQVSNQPQHFGDGTRLSIL.

The CDR3 DNA reads as TGTGCCACCAGTGACTCACGGGGGGGAGGGGAGACCCAGTACTTC. It is translated as CATSDSRGGGETQYF. The chain couples TRBV24-1 to TRBJ2-5, with TRBD2 matching 8 bases. Germline CDR1 and CDR2: KGHDR and SFDVKD. V was pared by 4 bases and J by 5 bases, with 8 bases of the junction left unmatched. This CDR3 comprises 15 residues.

The V and J genes are TRBV9 and TRBJ2-3; perhaps TRBD2 as D (6 bases). Germline CDR1 and CDR2: SGDLS and YYNGEE. The CDR3 extends over 16 amino acids. Trimming took off 0 bases at V and 4 bases at J, with 15 bases between the two ends. CDR3 bases: TGTGCCAGCAGCGTAGAACACGGGAGTGGCGCAGATACGCAGTATTTT. It codes for CASSVEHGSGADTQYF.

The chain joins TRBV10-3 to TRBJ2-7, with D unclear. Deletions cut 6 bases from V and 5 bases from J, with 14 bases between. The CDR3 is 13 amino acids. The germline CDR1 and CDR2 sequences are ENHRY and SYGVKD. CDR3 in amino acids: CAISPPREDEQYV. The CDR3 DNA is TGTGCCATCAGCCCCCCCCGAGAGGACGAGCAGTACGTC.

The CDR3 DNA reads as TGTGCCAGCAGCCAAGCAGGGTTTGAGACCCAGTACTTC. It is translated as CASSQAGFETQYF. The V call is TRBV3-1 (or the pseudogene TRBV3-2), the J call TRBJ2-5; a weak D match, TRBD1 (5 bases). CDR1 is LGHDT, CDR2 YNNKEL, per germline (reference sequence). Trimming took 1 base from V and 5 from J, leaving 8 bases between them. The CDR3 spans 13 residues.

V usage is TRBV19 and J usage is TRBJ1-5, with TRBD1 identical over 9 bases. This CDR3 has 19 amino acids. Germline V gene sequence: CDR1 LNHDA, CDR2 SQIVND (reference sequence). With V trimmed by 7 bases and J by 1 base, 17 bases remained unmatched. For the CDR3, the DNA is TGTGCCAGTACCCCCCGCACCGGGACAGGGCCGAGGAGCAATCAGCCCCAGCATTTT. Its protein is CASTPRTGTGPRSNQPQHF.

The chain joins TRBV5-4 to TRBJ1-2, with D possibly matching TRBD1 (5 bases). The V end was cut by 0 bases, the J end by 4 bases, with 13 bases between. From germline, CDR1 is SGHNT and CDR2 YYREEE (reference sequence). This CDR3 is 15 amino acids long. The CDR3 region has the DNA TGTGCCAGCAGCTTGGGAAGGGGAAGGGGCTATGGCTACACCTTC. Protein sequence: CASSLGRGRGYGYTF. Full variable domain (outside the CDR3, taken from reference TRBV5-4 and TRBJ1-2): ETGVTQSPTHLIKTRGQQVTLRCSSQSGHNTVSWYQQALGQGPQFIFQYYREEENGRGNFPPRFSGLQFPNYSSELNVNALELDDSALYLCASSLGRGRGYGYTFGSGTRLTVV.

The chain uses TRBV11-3 and TRBJ2-5, with D perhaps TRBD1 (6 bases). Trimming stripped 1 base from V and 5 bases from J, with 8 bases between. The CDR3 loop spans 13 amino acids. From germline, CDR1 is SGHNT and CDR2 YENEEA. In nucleotides, the CDR3 is TGTGCCAGCAGCTTAGTCCAGGGGGAGACCCAGTACTTC. It codes for CASSLVQGETQYF.

The CDR3 sequence is CASSLKPRGGRFTEAFF. The CDR3 DNA follows: TGTGCCAGCAGTTTAAAGCCCCGGGGGGGTAGGTTCACTGAAGCTTTCTTT. V usage is TRBV27 and J usage is TRBJ1-1, with D possibly matching TRBD1 (5 bases). This CDR3 region has 17 residues. Germline CDR1 is MNHEY and CDR2 is SMNVEV (reference sequence). The V gene lost 2 bases and the J gene lost 4 bases, with 20 bases spanning the gap.

Only one count was recorded for this clone. The chain uses TRBV7-2 and TRBJ1-2; D may be TRBD1 (5 bases). The V and J ends lost 5 bases and 7 bases respectively, with 29 bases between them. This CDR3 has 18 amino acids. The germline gives CDR1 SGHTA, CDR2 FQGNSA. The CDR3 nucleotides read TGTGCCAGCAGCCCCGAGGGCGACAGCCGGGGACTTGGAGGTGGCTACACCTTC. Translated: CASSPEGDSRGLGGGYTF.

The rearrangement links TRBV7-8 to TRBJ2-7; D is perhaps TRBD1 (6 bases). The V end lost 5 bases, the J end lost 4 bases, and 12 bases lay between the germline ends. The CDR3 extends over 13 amino acids. Germline V lookup: CDR1 SGHVS, CDR2 FQNEAQ. CDR3: CASSISQGYEQYV. In DNA form, the CDR3 reads TGTGCCAGCAGCATATCACAGGGATACGAGCAGTACGTC.

The chain couples TRBV18 to TRBJ1-1, with 7 bases fitting TRBD1. Trimming at V came to 5 bases and at J to 6 bases, leaving 6 bases not matched to a gene. Germline lookup yields CDR1 KGHSH and CDR2 LQKENI. The CDR3 extends over 13 amino acids. The CDR3 sequence: CASSDGQVAEAFF. For the CDR3, the DNA is TGTGCCAGCTCAGACGGACAGGTGGCTGAAGCTTTCTTT.